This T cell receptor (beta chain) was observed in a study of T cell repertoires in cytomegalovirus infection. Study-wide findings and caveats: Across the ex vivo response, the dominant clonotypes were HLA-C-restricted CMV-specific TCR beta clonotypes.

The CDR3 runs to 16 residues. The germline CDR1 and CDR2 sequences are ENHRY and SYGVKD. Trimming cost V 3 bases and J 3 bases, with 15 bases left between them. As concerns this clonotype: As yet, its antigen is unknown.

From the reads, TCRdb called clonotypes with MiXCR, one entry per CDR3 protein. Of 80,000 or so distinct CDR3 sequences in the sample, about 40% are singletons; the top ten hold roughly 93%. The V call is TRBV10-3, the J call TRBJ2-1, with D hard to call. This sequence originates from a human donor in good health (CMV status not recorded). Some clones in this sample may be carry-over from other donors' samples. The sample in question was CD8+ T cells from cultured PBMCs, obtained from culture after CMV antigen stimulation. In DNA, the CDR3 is TGTGCCATCAGTGAAAGTGTACGGAGTCACTACAATGAGCAGTTCTTC. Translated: CAISESVRSHYNEQFF.